A single sample gave rise to the 8 T cell receptor beta chains below, sequenced in a study of cytomegalovirus exposure and HLA in healthy donors. Both 60 Vbeta primers and 13 Jbeta primers went into the PCR. Measured with immunoSEQ multiplex PCR; TCRdb has only the in-frame clones, and not every one. The table has roughly 140,000 clones, 9.4% seen once. Input material: PBMCs. The receptors were sampled from a male donor in good health and CMV-seronegative.

The rearrangement joins TRBV6-5 to TRBJ2-5; D is uncertain. The J call may be mistaken, given a closer DNA end match to TRBJ2-7. The germline V gene encodes CDR1 MNHEY and CDR2 SVGAGI. This CDR3 is 14 amino acids long. The CDR3 DNA reads as TGTGCCAGCAGTTACTCCGTGGGCCCCTACGAGCAGTACTTC. This codes for CASSYSVGPYEQYF.

The chain recombines TRBV28 with TRBJ2-5; D possibly corresponds to TRBD2 (5 bases). The CDR3 extends over 12 amino acids. The germline V gene encodes CDR1 MDHEN and CDR2 SYDVKM. V was trimmed by 7 bases and J by 6 bases, leaving 12 bases between them. The CDR3 sequence is CASTDPGKTQYF. The DNA for the CDR3 is TGTGCCAGCACCGATCCCGGGAAGACCCAGTACTTC.

This clone came up a few times. V is TRBV6-6 and J is TRBJ1-1; no firm D call. There are 14 residues in the CDR3. Germline V gene sequence: CDR1 MNHNY, CDR2 SVGAGI (reference sequence). The ends were cut back, 6 bases at V and 1 base at J, with 12 bases in the middle. In nucleotides, the CDR3 is TGTGCCAGCAGCTGGTCTGAGGGGAACACTGAAGCTTTCTTT. Protein sequence: CASSWSEGNTEAFF.

A few counts support this clone. V and J are TRBV19 and TRBJ1-2, with TRBD1 matching over 7 bases. The ends lost 3 bases at V and 4 bases at J; junction bases unmatched: 8. The CDR3 spans 15 residues. Germline CDR1 is LNHDA and CDR2 is SQIVND (reference sequence). The CDR3: CASSIAPGTAYGYTF. CDR3 nucleotides: TGTGCCAGTAGTATTGCTCCCGGGACAGCCTATGGCTACACCTTC.

The chain is built from TRBV12-5 and TRBJ1-1; 11 bases are a match to TRBD1. Per germline, CDR1 LGHNT and CDR2 FRNRAP. V shed 6 bases, J shed 3 bases, and the junction held 12 bases outside the gene matches. This CDR3 contains 17 residues. The DNA of the CDR3 is TGTGCTAGTGGACGGGACAGGGGGAATGAGGGGGACACTGAAGCTTTCTTT. Translated, it gives CASGRDRGNEGDTEAFF. The variable domain in full, completed from reference TRBV12-5 and TRBJ1-1, reads DARVTQTPRHKVTEMGQEVTMRCQPILGHNTVFWYRQTMMQGLELLAYFRNRAPLDDSGMPKDRFSAEMPDATLATLKIQPSEPRDSAVYFCASGRDRGNEGDTEAFFGQGTRLTVV.

The table lists this clone with a few counts. The gene calls are TRBV6-5 and TRBJ2-7, with 10 positions matching TRBD1. CDR3 length equals 16 residues. CDR1 and CDR2 (germline): MNHEY, SVGAGI. The trim removed 2 bases at V and 7 bases at J, leaving 11 bases unmatched. The CDR3 is CASSYTLTGGLREQYF. The CDR3 DNA reads TGTGCCAGCAGTTACACCTTGACAGGGGGCCTGAGAGAGCAGTACTTC.

The table lists this clone with a few counts. Other DNA sequences in the same sample also yield this CDR3. Here the CDR3 reads CASSHGLFTDTQYF. The CDR3 bases are TGTGCCAGCAGCCACGGACTCTTCACAGATACGCAGTATTTT. The chain recombines TRBV6-5 with TRBJ2-3, with TRBD2 as a possible D gene (5 bases). CDR3 length equals 14 residues. With 6 bases removed from V and 2 bases from J, the gap between germline ends came to 12 bases. Germline V CDR1 and CDR2: MNHEY, SVGAGI.

A few counts support this clone. The chain uses TRBV6-5 and TRBJ2-2; D possibly corresponds to TRBD2 (6 bases). Germline V gene sequence: CDR1 MNHEY, CDR2 SVGAGI. The CDR3 sequence is 14 residues long. Trimming took off 0 bases at V and 5 bases at J, with 7 bases between the two ends. The chain's CDR3 is CASSYSEGTGELFF. The CDR3 DNA sequence: TGTGCCAGCAGTTACTCGGAGGGGACCGGGGAGCTGTTTTTT.